Detailed here is one T cell receptor (beta chain). The source of the sample is a study of blood T cell repertoires in COVID-19. Looking at the study overall: Nucleic acid was either cDNA or gDNA, and it came from T cells, B-cell-depleted T cells, or PBMCs.

After removal of 2 bases from V and 3 bases from J, the junction contained 6 bases not matched to a gene. This CDR3 has 16 amino acids. Germline CDR1 KGHSH, CDR2 LQKENI. Original methodology: Estimation of nucleated cell counts was performed using reference gene primer amplification. Using immunoSEQ multiplex PCR, the repertoire was profiled, and TCRdb retains in-frame clones only, with some absent. D and trimming were read from the DNA, whereas the V and J calls and clone size are those reported in that table. Of 150,000 to 180,000 clones listed, roughly 84% are singletons. The chain joins TRBV18 to TRBJ2-3; 9 nucleotides line up with TRBD2. The clonotype comes from an older woman with COVID-19, enrolled during active disease. Sequencing was performed on peripheral blood. The CDR3 nucleotides read TGTGCCAGCTCACCAGGCCTAGCGGGGACGACAGATACGCAGTATTTT. Its protein is CASSPGLAGTTDTQYF. The full variable domain, with the rest looked up from reference TRBV18 and TRBJ2-3, is NAGVMQNPRHLVRRRGQEARLRCSPMKGHSHVYWYRQLPEEGLKFMVYLQKENIIDESGMPKERFSAEFPKEGPSILRIQQVVRGDSAAYFCASSPGLAGTTDTQYFGPGTRLTVL.